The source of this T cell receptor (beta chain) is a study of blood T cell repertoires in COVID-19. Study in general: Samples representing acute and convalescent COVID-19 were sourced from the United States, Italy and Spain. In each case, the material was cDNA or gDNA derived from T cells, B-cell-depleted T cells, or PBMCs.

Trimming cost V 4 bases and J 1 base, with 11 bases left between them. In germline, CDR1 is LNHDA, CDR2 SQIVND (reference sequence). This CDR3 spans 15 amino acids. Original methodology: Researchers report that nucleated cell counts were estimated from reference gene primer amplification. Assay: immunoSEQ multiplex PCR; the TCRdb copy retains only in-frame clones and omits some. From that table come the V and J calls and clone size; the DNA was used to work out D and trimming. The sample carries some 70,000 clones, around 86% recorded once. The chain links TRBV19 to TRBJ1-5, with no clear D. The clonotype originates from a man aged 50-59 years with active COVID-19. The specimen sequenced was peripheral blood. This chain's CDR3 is CASSRGWESNQPQHF. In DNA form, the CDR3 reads TGTGCCAGTAGTAGAGGGTGGGAGAGCAATCAGCCCCAGCATTTT. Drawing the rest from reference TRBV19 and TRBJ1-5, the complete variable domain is DGGITQSPKYLFRKEGQNVTLSCEQNLNHDAMYWYRQDPGQGLRLIYYSQIVNDFQKGDIAEGYSVSREKKESFPLTVTSAQKNPTAFYLCASSRGWESNQPQHFGDGTRLSIL.